What follows describes a single T cell receptor beta chain. Its antigen target is currently unknown. No per-base quality is available; no much larger clone lies one base away. CDR3 length: 15 amino acids, cysteine to phenylalanine. Only the CDR3 DNA stays, 45 bases, in frame from base 1. According to the germline V gene, CDR1 reads SNHLY and CDR2 reads FYNNEI. The donors were healthy, HIV-negative adults who had no recently reported acute infections or vaccinations. All donors were Caucasian adults living in Nashville, Tennessee, USA. CD4+ T cells were enriched by magnetic negative selection; naive cells were then positively selected on CD45RA, and the negative fraction formed the memory subset. After blood collection by leukapheresis, PBMCs were isolated using Ficoll-Histopaque density gradient centrifugation and then cryopreserved in the vapor phase of liquid nitrogen. Analytical flow cytometry was used to check the purity and quantity of each magnetically sorted T cell population. Each sorted fraction had its genomic DNA isolated and then quantified by UV absorbance on a Nanodrop 2000c.

The data are from a study of shared clonotypes between healthy human individuals (dated by TCRdb to 2018 to 2021). Study-level background: A couple of women and a few men aged 18 to 49 years were included in the cohort. For each donor, CD4 naive and CD4 memory were each run on three plates, CD8 naive on two plates, and CD8 memory on one plate. Blood TCR repertoires of four to six healthy adults were deeply sequenced to estimate repertoire size and the extent of clonotype sharing between individuals. Different laboratories and diverse techniques were used to prepare libraries and sequence TCR repertoires, to increase sequencing depth and limit assay-specific biases. Each donor's leukapheresis produced roughly between about 0.9 and 9.5 billion PBMCs.

The full study reports these points: Across several donors, around 5% of naive CD4, approximately 3.6% of naive CD8, under 2.5% of memory CD4, and approximately 0.4% of memory CD8 clonotypes were shared. Clonotypes shared by all four sorted-subset donors showed higher generation probabilities than non-shared clonotypes. Rarefaction of sorted-subset datasets indicated incomplete sequencing despite the large sequencing depth. Larger estimated clonotype richness was generally found for naive subsets than for memory subsets. Pairwise subsampling led to the expectation that sequencing depth would affect the degree of clonotype sharing among donors. Sampling was restricted to blood, and TCR repertoires in tissue are likely to differ from TCR repertoires in blood. The small number of donors limited the genetic and exposure-history diversity represented.

Using the deep immunoSEQ assay, TCR CDR3 regions were amplified from genomic DNA by multiplex PCR. For each cell subset, the extracted genomic DNA was distributed evenly across all wells of several immunoSEQ 96-well plates, and each plate served as one replicate. For sorted subsets, about 0.2 ug genomic DNA, equal to about 30,000 T cell genomes, was loaded into each replicate PCR. Purified libraries were measured with a Qubit 3.0 fluorometer, size-checked on a Bioanalyzer 2100, and measured again with the KAPA Library Quantification kit. Each immunoSEQ 96-well plate was sequenced on its own single-read 150-cycle Illumina NextSeq 550 flow cell. As for the authors' bioinformatics: Because the immunoSEQ output held only junctional sequences and lacked quality scores, the filtering could not match the filtering applied to full-length reads. To assign V/J genes and CDR3, sequences were annotated using PyIR, a Python wrapper for IgBLAST v1.9, with IMGT germline references. Reads with weak V/J assignments (E-value above 1e-6), missing CDR3, stop codons, out-of-frame junctions, or ambiguous translated residues were removed. V3J clonotypes were defined as sequences sharing the same inferred V gene, J gene, and CDR3 amino acid sequence. Percentage overlap between repertoires was calculated by dividing the number of shared unique clonotypes by the size of the smaller repertoire. Three approaches were used to assess repertoire richness: RTK rarefaction, the Chao1 estimator, and Recon v2.1 estimates of unobserved clonotypes. Generation probabilities for all TCRbeta clonotypes obtained by the gDNA method from a handful of donors were computed using OLGA. Here the immuneACCESS table is served through TCRdb, limited to in-frame sequences with V and J called. Missing clones are a known gap in these copies; in checked studies unresolved V genes cover under half, and the rest lacks a known reason. The V and J calls and clone size are taken from that table; D and trimming were inferred from the DNA. Within this sample are under 650,000 clones, with roughly 95% of them counted one time only. The top ten hold approximately 0.062% of the sample.

Specimen: naive CD4+ T cells sorted from blood. The sample's cell subset or site label, decoded: CD45RA+ positively selected. This TCR came from a woman aged 25 to 39 in good health. The V and J segments used are TRBV2 and TRBJ2-5; TRBD2 matches 9 bases in the middle. The tail of the sequence fits TRBJ2-7 better, so the J call may be wrong. The CDR3 protein is CASSEELAGGYEQYF. The DNA sequence reads TGTGCCAGCAGTGAAGAACTCGCGGGAGGGTACGAGCAGTACTTC.